Listed below are T cell receptor beta chains from one sample, sequenced in a study of blood T cell repertoires in COVID-19. Produced via immunoSEQ multiplex PCR; TCRdb's table is partial and in-frame only. The sample consists of roughly 300,000 clones, roughly 87% of them appearing once. Material: peripheral blood. Every receptor here comes from a man younger than 30 with active or convalescent COVID-19. CDR3s include the opening cysteine and the closing phenylalanine or tryptophan. The D gene is left open where the match is weak. The size field is filled for only some rows; it gives once, few, many or a size class.

size: NA
D: NA
V: TRBV5-4
J: TRBJ2-5
DNA: TGTGCCAGCAGTCGCGGGACAGAAGAGACCCAGTACTTC
CDR3: CASSRGTEETQYF

size: once
D: TRBD1
V: TRBV5-4
J: TRBJ2-3
DNA: TGTGCCAGCAGCTTGGACAGGGGGCTCGAGGATACGCAGTATTTT
CDR3: CASSLDRGLEDTQYF

size: once
D: NA
V: TRBV11-1
J: TRBJ1-2
DNA: TGTGCCAGCAGCTCTCCATACAGGGAGAACTATGGCTACACCTTC
CDR3: CASSSPYRENYGYTF

size: NA
D: NA
V: TRBV6-2/TRBV6-3
J: TRBJ1-5
DNA: TGTGCCAGCAGTTTTCACCCGGACAGACCAAATCAGCCCCAGCATTTT
CDR3: CASSFHPDRPNQPQHF

size: NA
D: TRBD2
V: TRBV24-1
J: TRBJ2-1
DNA: TGTGCCACCAGCCGGGGGGGAGATGAGCAGTTCTTC
CDR3: CATSRGGDEQFF

size: few
D: NA
V: TRBV11-2
J: TRBJ1-3
DNA: TGTGCCAGCAGCAGCCTACAGGGAAAAGGAAACACCATATATTTT
CDR3: CASSSLQGKGNTIYF

size: NA
D: NA
V: TRBV2
J: TRBJ1-4
DNA: TGTGCCAGCTTTCGGAGTGAAAAACTGTTTTTT
CDR3: CASFRSEKLFF

size: NA
D: NA
V: TRBV29-1
J: TRBJ2-3
DNA: TGCAGCGTTGAAAGCCGTCAGGGTAGGGATACGCAGTATTTT
CDR3: CSVESRQGRDTQYF

size: once
D: TRBD1
V: TRBV19
J: TRBJ2-7
DNA: TGTGCCAGTAGTAGCGGGGGACAGGGAGCCTACGAGCAGTACTTC
CDR3: CASSSGGQGAYEQYF

size: NA
D: TRBD2
V: TRBV5-1
J: TRBJ2-3
DNA: TGCGCCAGCAGCTTGGTGACTAGCGGGCCAAACACAGATACGCAGTATTTT
CDR3: CASSLVTSGPNTDTQYF

size: NA
D: NA
V: TRBV2
J: TRBJ1-6
DNA: TGTGCCAGCAGTGAATCACAATATAATTCACCCCTCCACTTT
CDR3: CASSESQYNSPLHF

size: NA
D: TRBD1
V: TRBV3-1/TRBV3-2
J: TRBJ1-6
DNA: TGTGCCAGCAGCCAGGACAGGGGATCACCCCTCCACTTT
CDR3: CASSQDRGSPLHF

size: NA
D: NA
V: TRBV6-1
J: TRBJ2-7
DNA: TGTGCCAGCAGTGATGCCGGACAGACCTCTCCCTACGAGCAGTACTTC
CDR3: CASSDAGQTSPYEQYF

size: NA
D: TRBD2
V: TRBV7-2
J: TRBJ2-5
DNA: TGTGCCAGCAGCTCCGGAGCTAGCGGCCAAGAGACCCAGTACTTC
CDR3: CASSSGASGQETQYF

size: NA
D: TRBD2
V: TRBV12-5
J: TRBJ2-3
DNA: TGTGCTAGTGGATCGGGGGGGCTTAGCACAGATACGCAGTATTTT
CDR3: CASGSGGLSTDTQYF

size: many
D: TRBD2
V: TRBV6-4
J: TRBJ2-2
DNA: TGTGCCAGCAGTGCTTCGAGCGGGGGGGCCACCGGGGAGCTGTTTTTT
CDR3: CASSASSGGATGELFF

size: NA
D: NA
V: TRBV6-1
J: TRBJ2-5
DNA: TGTGCCAGCAGTGAAGTAGGAACAAAGGGGGAGACCCAGTACTTC
CDR3: CASSEVGTKGETQYF

size: NA
D: NA
V: TRBV6-5
J: TRBJ1-2
DNA: TGTGCCAGCAGTTACGACAGGCTCGATAACTATGGCTACACCTTC
CDR3: CASSYDRLDNYGYTF